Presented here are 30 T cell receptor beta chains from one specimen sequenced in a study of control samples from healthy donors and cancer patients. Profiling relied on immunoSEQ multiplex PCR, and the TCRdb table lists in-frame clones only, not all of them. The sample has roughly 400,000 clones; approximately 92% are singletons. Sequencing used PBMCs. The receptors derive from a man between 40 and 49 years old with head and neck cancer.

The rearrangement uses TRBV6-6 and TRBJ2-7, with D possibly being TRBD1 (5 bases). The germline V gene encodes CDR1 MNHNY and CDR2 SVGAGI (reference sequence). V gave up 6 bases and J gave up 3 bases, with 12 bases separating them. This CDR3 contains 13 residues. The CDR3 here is CASRQETHYEQYF. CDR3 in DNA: TGTGCCAGCAGACAGGAAACCCACTACGAGCAGTACTTC.

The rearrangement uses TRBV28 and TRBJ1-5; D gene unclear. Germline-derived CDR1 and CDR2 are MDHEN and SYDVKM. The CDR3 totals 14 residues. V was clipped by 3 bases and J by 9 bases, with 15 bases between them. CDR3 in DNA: TGTGCCAGCAGTTTGGACCGGACCACTGGGCCCCAGCATTTT. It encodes CASSLDRTTGPQHF.

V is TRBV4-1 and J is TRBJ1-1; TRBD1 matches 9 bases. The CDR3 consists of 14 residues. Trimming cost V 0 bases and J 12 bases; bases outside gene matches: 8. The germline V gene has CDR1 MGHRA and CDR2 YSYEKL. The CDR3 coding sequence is TGCGCCAGCAGCCAAGAATGGGCCGGACAGGGGTCTTTCTTT. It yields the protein CASSQEWAGQGSFF.

The CDR3 DNA follows: TGTGCCAGCAGTTTGATGGCCACCTCCTACGAGCAGTACTTC. Its translation is CASSLMATSYEQYF. The chain carries TRBV6-6 and TRBJ2-7; D unclear. This CDR3 has 14 amino acids. Trimming cost V 4 bases and J 0 bases, with 10 bases left between them. Germline loops: CDR1 MNHNY, CDR2 SVGAGI (reference sequence).

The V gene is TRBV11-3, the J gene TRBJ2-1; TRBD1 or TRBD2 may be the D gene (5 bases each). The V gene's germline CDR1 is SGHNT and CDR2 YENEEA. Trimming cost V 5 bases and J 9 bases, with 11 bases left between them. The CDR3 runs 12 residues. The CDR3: CASSQGPGEQFF. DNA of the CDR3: TGTGCCAGCAGCCAGGGACCAGGTGAGCAGTTCTTC.

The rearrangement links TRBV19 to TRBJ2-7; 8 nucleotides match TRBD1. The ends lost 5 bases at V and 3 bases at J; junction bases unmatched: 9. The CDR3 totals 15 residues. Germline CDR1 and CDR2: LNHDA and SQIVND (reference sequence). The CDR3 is CASSVGTGVNYEQYF. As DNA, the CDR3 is TGTGCCAGTAGTGTAGGGACAGGTGTTAACTACGAGCAGTACTTC.

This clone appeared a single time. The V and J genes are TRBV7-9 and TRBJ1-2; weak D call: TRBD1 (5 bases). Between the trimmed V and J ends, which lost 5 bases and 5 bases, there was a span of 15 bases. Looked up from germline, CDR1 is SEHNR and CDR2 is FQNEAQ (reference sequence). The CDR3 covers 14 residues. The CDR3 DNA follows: TGTGCCAGCAGCGCCATTGGGTGGGGGTATGGCTACACCTTC. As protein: CASSAIGWGYGYTF.

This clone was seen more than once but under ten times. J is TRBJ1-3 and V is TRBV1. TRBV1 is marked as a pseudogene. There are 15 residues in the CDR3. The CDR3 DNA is TGCACCAGCAAAGAAGGAGGTCCCTCTGGAAACACCATATATTTT. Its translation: CTSKEGGPSGNTIYF.

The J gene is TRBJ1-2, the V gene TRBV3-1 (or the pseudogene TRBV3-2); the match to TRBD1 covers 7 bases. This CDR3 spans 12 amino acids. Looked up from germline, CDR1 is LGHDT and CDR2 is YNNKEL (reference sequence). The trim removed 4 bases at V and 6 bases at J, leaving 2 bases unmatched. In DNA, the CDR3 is TGTGCCAGCAGCCTCGGACAGGATGGCTACACCTTC. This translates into CASSLGQDGYTF.

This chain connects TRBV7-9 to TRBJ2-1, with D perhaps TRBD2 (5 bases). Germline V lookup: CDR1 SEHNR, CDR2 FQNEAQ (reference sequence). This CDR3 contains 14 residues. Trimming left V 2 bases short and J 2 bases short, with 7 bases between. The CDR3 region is CASSLLLAYNEQFF. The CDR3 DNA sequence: TGTGCCAGCAGCTTACTACTAGCCTACAATGAGCAGTTCTTC.

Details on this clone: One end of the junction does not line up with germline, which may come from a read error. Written as DNA, the CDR3 is TGTGCCGTCAGCATAGGACAGGGCTCCGACGACTATGGCTACACCTTC. This translates into CAVSIGQGSDDYGYTF. J is TRBJ1-2 and V is TRBV10-3; 8 nucleotides match TRBD1. CDR3 length: 16 amino acids. Germline values: CDR1 ENHRY, CDR2 SYGVKD.

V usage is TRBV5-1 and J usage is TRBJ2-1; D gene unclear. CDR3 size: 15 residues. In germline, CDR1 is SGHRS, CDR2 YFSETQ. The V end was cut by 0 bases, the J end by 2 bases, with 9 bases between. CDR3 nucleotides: TGCGCCAGCAGCTTGGTTGCTAGAGCCTACAATGAGCAGTTCTTC. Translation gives CASSLVARAYNEQFF.

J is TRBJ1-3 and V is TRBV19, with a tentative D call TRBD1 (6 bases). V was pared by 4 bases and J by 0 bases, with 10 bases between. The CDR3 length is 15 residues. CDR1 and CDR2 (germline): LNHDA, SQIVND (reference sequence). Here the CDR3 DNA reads TGTGCCAGTAGTACGGGACACAGCTCTGGAAACACCATATATTTT. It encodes CASSTGHSSGNTIYF.

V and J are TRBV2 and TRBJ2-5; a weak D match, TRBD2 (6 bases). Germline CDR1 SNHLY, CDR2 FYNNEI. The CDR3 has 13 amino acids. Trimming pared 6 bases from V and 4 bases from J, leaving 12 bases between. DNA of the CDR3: TGTGCCAGCAGGAGGGACTCGGCAGAGACCCAGTACTTC. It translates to CASRRDSAETQYF.

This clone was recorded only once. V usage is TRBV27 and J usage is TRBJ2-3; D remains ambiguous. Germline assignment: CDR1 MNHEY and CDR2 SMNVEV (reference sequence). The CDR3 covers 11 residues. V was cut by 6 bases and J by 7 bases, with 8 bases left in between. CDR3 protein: CASRERNTQYF. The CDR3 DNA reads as TGTGCCAGCAGGGAGAGGAATACGCAGTATTTT.

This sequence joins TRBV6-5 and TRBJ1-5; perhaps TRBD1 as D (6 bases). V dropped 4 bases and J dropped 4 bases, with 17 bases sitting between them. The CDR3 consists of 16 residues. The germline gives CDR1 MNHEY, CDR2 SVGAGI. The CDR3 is CASSSLRRQGNQPQHF. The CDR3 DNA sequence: TGTGCCAGCAGTTCCCTCCGGCGGCAGGGGAATCAGCCCCAGCATTTT.

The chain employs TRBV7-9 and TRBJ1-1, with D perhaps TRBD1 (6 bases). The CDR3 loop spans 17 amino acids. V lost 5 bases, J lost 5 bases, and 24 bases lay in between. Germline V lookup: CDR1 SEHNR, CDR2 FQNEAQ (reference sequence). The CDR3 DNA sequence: TGTGCCAGCAGCATACCTTCCGGGGAACAGGGACGGACTGAAGCTTTCTTT. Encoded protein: CASSIPSGEQGRTEAFF.

The CDR3 nucleotides are TGTGCCTGGAGTGTACAGGGGGACGCTTATGGCTACACCTTC. As protein: CAWSVQGDAYGYTF. The gene calls are TRBV30 and TRBJ1-2, with TRBD1 matching over 8 bases. V was clipped by 0 bases and J by 5 bases; unmatched bases: 5. Germline values: CDR1 GTSNPN, CDR2 SVGIG (reference sequence). The CDR3 sequence is 14 residues long. The full variable domain, completed using reference TRBV30 and TRBJ1-2, is SQTIHQWPATLVQPVGSPLSLECTVEGTSNPNLYWYRQAAGRGLQLLFYSVGIGQISSEVPQNLSASRPQDRQFILSSKKLLLSDSGFYLCAWSVQGDAYGYTFGSGTRLTVV.

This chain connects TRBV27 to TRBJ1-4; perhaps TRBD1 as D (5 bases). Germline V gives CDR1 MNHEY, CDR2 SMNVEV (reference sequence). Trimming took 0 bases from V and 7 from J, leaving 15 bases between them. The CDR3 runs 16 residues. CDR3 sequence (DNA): TGTGCCAGCAGTTTATCTATAACGGGACGTGGTGAAAAACTGTTTTTT. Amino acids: CASSLSITGRGEKLFF.

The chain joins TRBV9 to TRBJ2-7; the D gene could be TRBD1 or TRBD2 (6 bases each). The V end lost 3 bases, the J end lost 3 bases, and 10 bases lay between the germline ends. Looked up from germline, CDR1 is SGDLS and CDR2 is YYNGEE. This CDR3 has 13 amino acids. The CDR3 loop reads CASSEGGDYEQYF. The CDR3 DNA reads TGTGCCAGCAGCGAGGGGGGAGACTACGAGCAGTACTTC.

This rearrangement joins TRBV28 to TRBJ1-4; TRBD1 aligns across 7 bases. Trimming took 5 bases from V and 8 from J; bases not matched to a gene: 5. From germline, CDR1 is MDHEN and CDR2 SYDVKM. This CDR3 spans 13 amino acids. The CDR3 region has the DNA TGTGCCAGCAGTCAACAGGGGAAGGAAAAACTGTTTTTT. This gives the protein CASSQQGKEKLFF. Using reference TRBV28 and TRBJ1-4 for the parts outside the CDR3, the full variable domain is DVKVTQSSRYLVKRTGEKVFLECVQDMDHENMFWYRQDPGLGLRLIYFSYDVKMKEKGDIPEGYSVSREKKERFSLILESASTNQTSMYLCASSQQGKEKLFFGSGTQLSVL.

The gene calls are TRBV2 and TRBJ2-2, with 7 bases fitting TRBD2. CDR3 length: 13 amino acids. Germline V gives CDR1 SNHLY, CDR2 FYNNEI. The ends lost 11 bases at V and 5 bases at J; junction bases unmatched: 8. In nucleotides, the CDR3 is TGTGCCGGAAACTTACTAGCGACCGGGGAGCTGTTTTTT. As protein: CAGNLLATGELFF.

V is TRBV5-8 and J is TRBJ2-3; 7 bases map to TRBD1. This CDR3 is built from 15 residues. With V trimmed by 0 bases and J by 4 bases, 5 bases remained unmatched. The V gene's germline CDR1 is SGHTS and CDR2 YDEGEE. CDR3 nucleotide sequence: TGTGCCAGCAGCTTGGCGGTAACAGGGGCAGATACGCAGTATTTT. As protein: CASSLAVTGADTQYF.

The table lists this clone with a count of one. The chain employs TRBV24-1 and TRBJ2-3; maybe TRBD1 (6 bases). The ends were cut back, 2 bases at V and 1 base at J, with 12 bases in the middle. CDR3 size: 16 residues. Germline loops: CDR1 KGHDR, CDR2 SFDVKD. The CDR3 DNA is TGTGCCACCAGTGATTCTCCCAGGGGAGGCACAGATACGCAGTATTTT. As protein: CATSDSPRGGTDTQYF.

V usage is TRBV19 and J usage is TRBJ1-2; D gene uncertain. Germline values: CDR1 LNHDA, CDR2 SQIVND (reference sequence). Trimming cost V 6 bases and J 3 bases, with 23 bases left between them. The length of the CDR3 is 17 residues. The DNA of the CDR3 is TGTGCCAGTAGAGGAGTTAGCTTAGGTTACTACGACTATGGCTACACCTTC. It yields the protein CASRGVSLGYYDYGYTF. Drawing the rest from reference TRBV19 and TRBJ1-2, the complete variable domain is DGGITQSPKYLFRKEGQNVTLSCEQNLNHDAMYWYRQDPGQGLRLIYYSQIVNDFQKGDIAEGYSVSREKKESFPLTVTSAQKNPTAFYLCASRGVSLGYYDYGYTFGSGTRLTVV.

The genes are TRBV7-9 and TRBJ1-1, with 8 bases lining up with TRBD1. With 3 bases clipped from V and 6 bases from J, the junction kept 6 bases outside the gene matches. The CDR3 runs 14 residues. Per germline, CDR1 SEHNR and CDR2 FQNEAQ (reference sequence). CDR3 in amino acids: CASSLDRVGAEAFF. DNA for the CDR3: TGTGCCAGCAGCTTGGACAGGGTTGGTGCTGAAGCTTTCTTT. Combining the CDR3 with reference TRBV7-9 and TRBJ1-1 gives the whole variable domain DTGVSQNPRHKITKRGQNVTFRCDPISEHNRLYWYRQTLGQGPEFLTYFQNEAQLEKSRLLSDRFSAERPKGSFSTLEIQRTEQGDSAMYLCASSLDRVGAEAFFGQGTRLTVV.

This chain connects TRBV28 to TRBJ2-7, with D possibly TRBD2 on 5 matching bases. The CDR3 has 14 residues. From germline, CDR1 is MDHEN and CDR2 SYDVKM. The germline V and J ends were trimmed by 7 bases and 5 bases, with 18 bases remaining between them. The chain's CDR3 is CASTYVRGRDEQYF. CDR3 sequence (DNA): TGTGCCAGCACCTACGTCCGGGGTCGGGACGAGCAGTACTTC.

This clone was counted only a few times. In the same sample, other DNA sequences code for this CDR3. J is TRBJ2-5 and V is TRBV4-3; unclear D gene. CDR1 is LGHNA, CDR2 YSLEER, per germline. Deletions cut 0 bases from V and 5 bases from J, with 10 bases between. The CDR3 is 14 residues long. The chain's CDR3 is CASSQERAVETQYF. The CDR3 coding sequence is TGCGCCAGCAGCCAAGAAAGGGCAGTGGAGACCCAGTACTTC.

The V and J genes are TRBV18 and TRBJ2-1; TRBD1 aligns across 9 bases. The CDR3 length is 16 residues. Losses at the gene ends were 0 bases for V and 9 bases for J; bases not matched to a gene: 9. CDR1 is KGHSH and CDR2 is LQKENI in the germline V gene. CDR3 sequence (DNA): TGTGCCAGCTCACCACCGGAACAGGGGGCAAGGACTGAGCAGTTCTTC. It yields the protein CASSPPEQGARTEQFF.

The CDR3 nucleotides are TGTGCCAGCAGCTCGCGACGCGGGGGGGGCTACGAGCAGTACTTC. This codes for CASSSRRGGGYEQYF. The rearrangement links TRBV7-2 to TRBJ2-7; TRBD2 aligns across 9 bases. This CDR3 has 15 amino acids. V trimming: 4 bases; J trimming: 3 bases; junction bases outside the gene matches: 7. Germline CDR1 and CDR2: SGHTA and FQGNSA. Full variable domain (remainder filled in from reference TRBV7-2 and TRBJ2-7): GAGVSQSPSNKVTEKGKDVELRCDPISGHTALYWYRQSLGQGLEFLIYFQGNSAPDKSGLPSDRFSAERTGGSVSTLTIQRTQQEDSAVYLCASSSRRGGGYEQYFGPGTRLTVT.